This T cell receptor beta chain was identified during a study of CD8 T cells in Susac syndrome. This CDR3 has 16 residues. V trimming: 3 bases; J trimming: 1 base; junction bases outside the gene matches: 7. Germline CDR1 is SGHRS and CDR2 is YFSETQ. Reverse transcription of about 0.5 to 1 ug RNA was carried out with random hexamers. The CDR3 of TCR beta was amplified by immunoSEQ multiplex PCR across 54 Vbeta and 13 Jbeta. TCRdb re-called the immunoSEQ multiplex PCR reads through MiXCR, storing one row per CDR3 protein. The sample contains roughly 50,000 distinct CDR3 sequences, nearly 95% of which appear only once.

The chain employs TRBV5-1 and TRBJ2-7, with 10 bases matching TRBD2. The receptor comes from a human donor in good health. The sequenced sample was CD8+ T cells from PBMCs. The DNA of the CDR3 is TGCGCCAGCAGCTCGATCGGGACTAGCGTTTCCTACGAGCAGTACTTC. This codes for CASSSIGTSVSYEQYF.